One T cell receptor beta chain is described in this entry. The sample is drawn from a study of blood T cell repertoires in COVID-19. Study-level background: Specimens from acute and convalescent COVID-19 originated in the United States, Italy and Spain. Sources were T cells, B-cell-depleted T cells, or PBMCs; the material itself was cDNA or gDNA.

Residents of about 25 US areas, aged about 18 to 89 years, made up the participants. Donors of Cohort 3 who recovered were those that had two negative PCRs, clearance, or symptom resolution. Assay used: immunoSEQ multiplex PCR; TCRdb lists only in-frame clones, some missing. In the table there are more than 400,000 clones, roughly 88% of which are singletons. The sample was PBMCs or T cells enriched from blood (not recorded which). The TCR originated in a man younger than 35 who had recovered from COVID-19.

The CDR3 DNA is TGTGCCAGCTCGAAGACTGACGGCAATCAGCCCCAGCATTTT. It yields the protein CASSKTDGNQPQHF. V usage is TRBV2 and J usage is TRBJ1-5; D unresolved. CDR3 size: 14 residues. The V gene lost 8 bases and the J gene lost 2 bases, with 13 bases spanning the gap. Germline values: CDR1 SNHLY, CDR2 FYNNEI.